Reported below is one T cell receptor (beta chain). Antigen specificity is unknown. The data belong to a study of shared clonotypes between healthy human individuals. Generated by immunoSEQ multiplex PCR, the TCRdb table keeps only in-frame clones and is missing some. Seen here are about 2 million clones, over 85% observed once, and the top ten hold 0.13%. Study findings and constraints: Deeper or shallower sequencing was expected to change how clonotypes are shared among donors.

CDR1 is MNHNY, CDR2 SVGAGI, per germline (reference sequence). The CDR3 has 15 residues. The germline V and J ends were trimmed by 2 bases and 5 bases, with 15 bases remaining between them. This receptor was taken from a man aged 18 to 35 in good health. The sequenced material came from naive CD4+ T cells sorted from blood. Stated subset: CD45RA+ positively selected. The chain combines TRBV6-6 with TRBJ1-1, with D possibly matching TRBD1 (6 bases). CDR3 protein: CASSYRAQGGTEAFF. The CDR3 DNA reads TGTGCCAGCAGTTACCGGGCACAGGGAGGGACTGAAGCTTTCTTT.